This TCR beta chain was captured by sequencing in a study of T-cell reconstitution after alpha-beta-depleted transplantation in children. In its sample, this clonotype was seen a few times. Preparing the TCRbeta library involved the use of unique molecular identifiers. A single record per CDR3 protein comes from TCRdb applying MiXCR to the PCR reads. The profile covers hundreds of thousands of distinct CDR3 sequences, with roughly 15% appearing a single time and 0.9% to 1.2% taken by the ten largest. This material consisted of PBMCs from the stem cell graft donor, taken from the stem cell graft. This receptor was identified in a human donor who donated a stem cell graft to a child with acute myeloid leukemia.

DNA for the CDR3: TGTGCCAGCAGCTTAGAAGGGCGTGACACCGGGGAGCTGTTTTTT. This encodes CASSLEGRDTGELFF. This rearrangement joins TRBV7-2 to TRBJ2-2; the D is unclear. The CDR3 is 15 residues long. Germline values: CDR1 SGHTA, CDR2 FQGNSA. V was cut by 1 base and J by 3 bases, with 9 bases left in between.